The entry below gives a single TCR beta chain sequence along with its context. Antigen: not known. This sample is drawn from a study of shared clonotypes between healthy human individuals. Overall study context: The cohort comprised a couple of women and a few men. Their ages spanned 18 to 49 years.

Naive-designated CD8 cells lacked CD45RO, were positively enriched for CCR7, and omitted terminally differentiated effector memory CD45RA+ cells. Each PCR replicate from the sorted subsets contained 200 to 250 ng DNA, which is around 30,000 T cell genomes. Profiled with immunoSEQ multiplex PCR; TCRdb holds only in-frame clones, not every one. The profile shows some 1,900,000 clones, about 95% of them singletons. Study findings and constraints: Naive subsets generally exceeded memory subsets in estimated richness.

This TCR was sampled from a man younger than 30 in good health. What was sequenced was naive CD8+ T cells sorted from blood.

The CDR3 here is CAWNPISAQRDTQYF. CDR3 in DNA: TGTGCCTGGAACCCCATCTCGGCCCAGCGCGATACGCAGTATTTT. The J gene is TRBJ2-3, the V gene TRBV30; no clear D gene. The CDR3 sequence is 15 residues long. Trimming cost V 4 bases and J 6 bases, with 20 bases left between them. From germline, CDR1 is GTSNPN and CDR2 SVGIG (reference sequence).